These 30 T cell receptor beta chains came from one sample sequenced in a study of OX40 agonist ivuxolimab in advanced cancers. The protocol was immunoSEQ multiplex PCR, while the TCRdb copy is restricted to in-frame clones and leaves out a portion. The sample has over 95,000 clones; 91% are singletons. Sample: CD4+ or CD8+ T cells sorted from blood, taken in a trial of the OX40 agonist ivuxolimab. These receptors were taken from an adult with an advanced solid tumor such as melanoma, head and neck, liver or kidney cancer.

This chain links TRBV29-1 with TRBJ2-7; a possible D gene is TRBD2 (6 bases). CDR1 is SQVTM, CDR2 ANQGSEA, per germline. The CDR3 has 11 amino acids. V dropped 4 bases and J dropped 11 bases, with 15 bases sitting between them. The CDR3 here is CSVGMTGREYF. The DNA of the CDR3 is TGCAGCGTTGGTATGACCGGGAGAGAGTACTTC.

The rearrangement links TRBV11-1 to TRBJ2-5; 8 nucleotides agree with TRBD1. The CDR3 extends over 15 amino acids. The germline gives CDR1 SGHAT, CDR2 FQDESV (reference sequence). Germline trimming cut 4 bases from V and 3 bases from J; bases unmatched to any gene: 7. The CDR3 sequence is CASSWTGLPEETQYF. The CDR3 bases are TGTGCCAGCAGCTGGACAGGGTTACCTGAAGAGACCCAGTACTTC.

This clone was observed a handful of times. The chain has TRBV6-5 and TRBJ1-3; D is unclear. With 4 bases removed from V and 0 bases from J, the gap between germline ends came to 13 bases. CDR1 is MNHEY, CDR2 SVGAGI, per germline. This CDR3 comprises 16 residues. In nucleotides, the CDR3 is TGTGCCAGCAGTTTTCAACAGAATCCCTCTGGAAACACCATATATTTT. Translation: CASSFQQNPSGNTIYF.

The chain joins TRBV25-1 to TRBJ1-1; TRBD1 matches 7 bases. This CDR3 comprises 15 residues. V trimming: 6 bases; J trimming: 1 base; junction bases outside the gene matches: 8. The germline CDR1 and CDR2 sequences are MGHDK and SYGVNS. The CDR3 DNA sequence: TGTGCCAGCAGCCCGCGGGGGGACAGGAACACTGAAGCTTTCTTT. Amino acids: CASSPRGDRNTEAFF.

The chain has TRBV7-2 and TRBJ2-7, with D perhaps matching TRBD2 (6 bases). Germline CDR1 is SGHTA and CDR2 is FQGNSA. The CDR3 consists of 12 residues. V was clipped by 0 bases and J by 11 bases, with 11 bases between them. The DNA of the CDR3 is TGTGCCAGCAGCTTAGCGCGGACTATGGAGTACTTC. This sequence encodes CASSLARTMEYF.

The chain is built from TRBV15 and TRBJ2-7, with TRBD2 matching 11 bases. V gave up 1 base and J gave up 2 bases; unmatched junction bases: 4. Germline-derived CDR1 and CDR2 are LNHNV and YYDKDF (reference sequence). This CDR3 comprises 16 residues. CDR3 coding DNA: TGTGCCACCAGCAGAGGCGGGACTAGCGGAGCCTACGAGCAGTACTTC. Its protein product is CATSRGGTSGAYEQYF. Combining the CDR3 with reference TRBV15 and TRBJ2-7 gives the whole variable domain DAMVIQNPRYQVTQFGKPVTLSCSQTLNHNVMYWYQQKSSQAPKLLFHYYDKDFNNEADTPDNFQSRRPNTSFCFLDIRSPGLGDTAMYLCATSRGGTSGAYEQYFGPGTRLTVT.

The J gene is TRBJ2-5, the V gene TRBV11-1, with 14 bases fitting TRBD2. The CDR3 runs 18 residues. Trimming at V came to 4 bases and at J to 4 bases, leaving 11 bases not matched to a gene. Looked up from germline, CDR1 is SGHAT and CDR2 is FQDESV (reference sequence). This CDR3 is CASSSGTSGSLWGETQYF. Here the CDR3 DNA reads TGTGCCAGCAGCTCCGGGACTAGCGGGAGTCTGTGGGGAGAGACCCAGTACTTC.

The rearrangement joins TRBV9 to TRBJ2-2; 9 nucleotides align to TRBD2. V trimming: 3 bases; J trimming: 3 bases; junction bases outside the gene matches: 6. The germline V gene has CDR1 SGDLS and CDR2 YYNGEE. This CDR3 contains 16 residues. The CDR3 is CASSESLAGYTGELFF. The CDR3 coding sequence is TGTGCCAGCAGCGAATCCCTAGCGGGATACACCGGGGAGCTGTTTTTT.

V and J are TRBV10-2 and TRBJ2-7; a weak D match, TRBD2 (6 bases). The germline V gene has CDR1 WSHSY and CDR2 SAAADI. The CDR3 totals 13 residues. Trimming removed 6 bases at V and 2 bases at J, with 11 bases between. This CDR3 reads CASRPGDAYEQYF. The CDR3, as DNA: TGCGCCAGCAGGCCGGGAGATGCCTACGAGCAGTACTTC.

J is TRBJ2-5 and V is TRBV4-2; TRBD1 is a possible D gene (6 bases). Near its end, the DNA agrees better with TRBJ2-7, so the J call may be wrong. The CDR3 contains 16 residues. Germline CDR1 LGHNA, CDR2 YNFKEQ. The DNA of the CDR3 is TGTGCCAGCAGCCAAGAGGGCGCAGGGGATAGAAACGAGCAGTACTTC. Amino acid sequence: CASSQEGAGDRNEQYF.

The gene calls are TRBV28 and TRBJ2-5; TRBD1 matches 9 bases. V shed 5 bases, J shed 6 bases, and the junction held 13 bases outside the gene matches. The germline V gene has CDR1 MDHEN and CDR2 SYDVKM. The CDR3 is made up of 16 amino acids. The CDR3 DNA follows: TGTGCCAGCAGTCCGCGCCCTGGACAGGGGCCGAAGACCCAGTACTTC. It is translated as CASSPRPGQGPKTQYF.

The chain uses TRBV10-3 and TRBJ2-2; D is unresolved. V gave up 0 bases and J gave up 4 bases, with 6 bases separating them. Germline CDR1 and CDR2: ENHRY and SYGVKD. CDR3 size: 14 residues. CDR3 loop: CAISESSSTGELFF. The CDR3 coding sequence is TGTGCCATCAGTGAGTCCTCCAGCACCGGGGAGCTGTTTTTT.

The chain is built from TRBV19 and TRBJ2-1; 8 bases are a match to TRBD2. The J segment lost 4 bases and the V segment lost 1 base, leaving 6 bases of the junction unmatched. Germline assignment: CDR1 LNHDA and CDR2 SQIVND (reference sequence). The CDR3 is 16 residues long. CDR3 sequence (DNA): TGTGCCAGTAGTATAGCCGGGACTAGAAGTTACAATGAGCAGTTCTTC. Residues: CASSIAGTRSYNEQFF.

This chain links TRBV18 with TRBJ2-5; perhaps TRBD1 as D (5 bases). The germline gives CDR1 KGHSH, CDR2 LQKENI. This CDR3 is 14 amino acids long. V lost 3 bases and J 1 base, leaving 9 bases between the germline ends. In DNA form, the CDR3 reads TGTGCCAGCTCACCTGGAAGGGGCCAAGAGACCCAGTACTTC. Translation gives CASSPGRGQETQYF.

The genes are TRBV7-3 and TRBJ2-1; 9 bases agree with TRBD2. CDR1 is SGHTA, CDR2 FQGTGA, per germline. Trimming removed 4 bases from V and 6 bases from J; junction bases left unmatched: 7. CDR3 length: 15 amino acids. The CDR3 DNA reads as TGTGCCAGCAGCTCACGAGTAGCGGGAGCCAATGAGCAGTTCTTC. It encodes CASSSRVAGANEQFF. The variable domain in full, completed from reference TRBV7-3 and TRBJ2-1, reads GAGVSQTPSNKVTEKGKYVELRCDPISGHTALYWYRQSLGQGPEFLIYFQGTGAADDSGLPNDRFFAVRPEGSVSTLKIQRTERGDSAVYLCASSSRVAGANEQFFGPGTRLTVL.

The chain is built from TRBV2 and TRBJ2-7; 10 bases map to TRBD2. Germline CDR1 reads SNHLY; CDR2 reads FYNNEI. V shed 6 bases and J 3 bases; nucleotides not matched to a gene: 5. The CDR3 extends over 14 amino acids. The CDR3 reads CASRASGGIYEQYF. CDR3 DNA: TGTGCCAGCAGAGCTAGCGGGGGCATCTACGAGCAGTACTTC.

The chain employs TRBV2 and TRBJ2-2; D is possibly TRBD1 or TRBD2 (5 bases each). The CDR3 is 14 residues long. The ends were cut back, 6 bases at V and 4 bases at J, with 12 bases in the middle. In germline, CDR1 is SNHLY, CDR2 FYNNEI. CDR3 protein: CASRREGITGELFF. For the CDR3, the DNA is TGTGCCAGCAGGAGAGAGGGGATCACCGGGGAGCTGTTTTTT. Full variable domain (outside the CDR3, taken from reference TRBV2 and TRBJ2-2): EPEVTQTPSHQVTQMGQEVILRCVPISNHLYFYWYRQILGQKVEFLVSFYNNEISEKSEIFDDQFSVERPDGSNFTLKIRSTKLEDSAMYFCASRREGITGELFFGEGSRLTVL.

As DNA, the CDR3 is TGTGCCAGCAGCGTAGTCGGCGGGCTCTCTCGTCCCGGGGAGCTGTTTTTT. As protein: CASSVVGGLSRPGELFF. J is TRBJ2-2 and V is TRBV9, with TRBD2 as a possible D gene (5 bases). V lost 0 bases and J 6 bases, leaving 18 bases between the germline ends. The V gene's germline CDR1 is SGDLS and CDR2 YYNGEE. The CDR3 is 17 residues long.

V usage is TRBV4-3 and J usage is TRBJ2-3; D is uncertain. The CDR3 is 15 residues long. The V end lost 4 bases, the J end lost 1 base, and 12 bases lay between the germline ends. The germline gives CDR1 LGHNA, CDR2 YSLEER. The CDR3 sequence: CASSPRRAGTDTQYF. The CDR3 nucleotides read TGCGCCAGCAGCCCGCGAAGGGCCGGCACAGATACGCAGTATTTT.

In this sample, this clone turned up a few times. This sequence joins TRBV7-2 and TRBJ2-6; D call uncertain. V lost 4 bases and J lost 0, with 10 bases in between. The CDR3 has 16 residues. CDR1 SGHTA and CDR2 FQGNSA come from the germline V gene. The chain's CDR3 is CASSSPRISGANVLTF. CDR3 bases: TGTGCCAGCAGCTCGCCCAGGATCTCTGGGGCCAACGTCCTGACTTTC.

The chain combines TRBV11-2 with TRBJ2-2; no firm D call. The CDR3 contains 16 residues. Germline CDR1 is SGHAT and CDR2 is FQNNGV. V was cut by 5 bases and J by 0 bases, with 13 bases left in between. The CDR3, as DNA: TGTGCCAGCAGCCCCAGGAGTAGGGCGAACACCGGGGAGCTGTTTTTT. Its translation: CASSPRSRANTGELFF.

This chain joins TRBV27 and TRBJ2-5; either TRBD1 or TRBD2 may fit D (5 bases each). This CDR3 comprises 17 residues. Germline V CDR1 and CDR2: MNHEY, SMNVEV (reference sequence). Between the trimmed V and J ends, which lost 7 bases and 5 bases, there was a span of 26 bases. The chain's CDR3 is CASKKIRGPGPRETQYF. In nucleotides, the CDR3 is TGTGCCAGCAAAAAGATCCGGGGTCCAGGGCCGAGGGAGACCCAGTACTTC.

The chain links TRBV19 to TRBJ2-3; 14 bases align to TRBD2. The CDR3 covers 15 residues. V gave up 6 bases and J gave up 2 bases; unmatched junction bases: 1. Per germline, CDR1 LNHDA and CDR2 SQIVND (reference sequence). CDR3 DNA: TGTGCCAGTAGGACTAGCGGGAGGGCCACAGATACGCAGTATTTT. Translating it yields CASRTSGRATDTQYF.

J is TRBJ2-5 and V is TRBV7-8, with a tentative D call TRBD2 (5 bases). The germline V gene encodes CDR1 SGHVS and CDR2 FQNEAQ. V shed 5 bases and J shed 1 base, with 11 bases lying between them. The CDR3 is made up of 14 amino acids. CDR3 protein: CASSRSGRQETQYF. In nucleotides, the CDR3 is TGTGCCAGCAGCAGGAGCGGACGCCAAGAGACCCAGTACTTC.

This rearrangement joins TRBV9 to TRBJ2-5, with 11 bases identical to TRBD2. Trimming removed 4 bases from V and 3 bases from J; junction bases left unmatched: 2. The CDR3 is 14 amino acids. Germline V lookup: CDR1 SGDLS, CDR2 YYNGEE. This CDR3 reads CASSWGLAEETQYF. CDR3 in DNA: TGTGCCAGCAGCTGGGGACTAGCGGAAGAGACCCAGTACTTC.

The CDR3 DNA reads TGTGCCAGCAGCCCTCACGGTCTTCACACTGAAGCTTTCTTT. As protein: CASSPHGLHTEAFF. V gene TRBV7-2 combines with J gene TRBJ1-1, with D unclear. Trimming shortened V by 5 bases and J by 3 bases, and 13 bases separated the two germline ends. CDR3 length equals 14 residues. The germline CDR1 and CDR2 sequences are SGHTA and FQGNSA.

The V gene is TRBV6-1, the J gene TRBJ1-1, with TRBD1 matching 10 bases. CDR1 is MNHNS and CDR2 is SASEGT in the germline V gene. V dropped 6 bases and J dropped 0; count of bases not matched to a gene: 4. CDR3 length equals 15 residues. The DNA for the CDR3 is TGTGCCAGCAGGCGACAGGGGGCAATGAACACTGAAGCTTTCTTT. Translated: CASRRQGAMNTEAFF.

This clone appeared once. Distinct nucleotide sequences in the sample also encode this CDR3. The V and J genes are TRBV4-3 and TRBJ2-2; 10 bases are shared with TRBD2. The germline V gene has CDR1 LGHNA and CDR2 YSLEER. CDR3 length: 16 amino acids. The V segment lost 1 base and the J segment 1 base; nucleotides outside the gene matches: 0. The CDR3 region has the DNA TGCGCCAGCAGCCAAGTAGCGGGAGGGAACACCGGGGAGCTGTTTTTT. Its translation: CASSQVAGGNTGELFF.

The chain joins TRBV11-1 to TRBJ1-4; 8 bases are a match to TRBD1. V lost 5 bases, J lost 8 bases, and 4 bases stayed unmatched. From germline, CDR1 is SGHAT and CDR2 FQDESV (reference sequence). This CDR3 is built from 13 residues. CDR3 DNA: TGTGCCAGCAGCCTACAGGGGGAAGAAAAACTGTTTTTT. Encoded protein: CASSLQGEEKLFF.

The chain has TRBV19 and TRBJ1-5, with TRBD1 as a possible D gene (6 bases). Looked up from germline, CDR1 is LNHDA and CDR2 is SQIVND (reference sequence). The V and J ends lost 4 bases and 5 bases respectively, with 15 bases between them. The CDR3 extends over 15 amino acids. CDR3 sequence (DNA): TGTGCCAGTAGTACTGACAGGCGGGCGCATCAGCCCCAGCATTTT. Translation gives CASSTDRRAHQPQHF.